The next 8 T cell receptor beta chains were all read from a single sample in a study of blood T cell repertoires in COVID-19. Some clones are missing from TCRdb's copy, which holds only in-frame ones; the method was immunoSEQ multiplex PCR. Of roughly 430,000 clones listed, 70% to 90% were seen once; the top ten hold over 2%. Source material: PBMCs or T cells enriched from blood (not recorded which). Receptors were obtained from a woman in her 40s with acute COVID-19.

The V call is TRBV7-9, the J call TRBJ1-6; D unresolved. Germline V lookup: CDR1 SEHNR, CDR2 FQNEAQ (reference sequence). V lost 1 base and J 13 bases, leaving 11 bases between the germline ends. The CDR3 extends over 13 amino acids. The CDR3 DNA sequence: TGTGCCAGCAGCTTAGTGGAGCCGGAGCCCCTCCACTTT. Its protein is CASSLVEPEPLHF. Full variable domain (remainder filled in from reference TRBV7-9 and TRBJ1-6): DTGVSQNPRHKITKRGQNVTFRCDPISEHNRLYWYRQTLGQGPEFLTYFQNEAQLEKSRLLSDRFSAERPKGSFSTLEIQRTEQGDSAMYLCASSLVEPEPLHFGNGTRLTVT.

The chain couples TRBV30 to TRBJ2-2, with no clear D. The CDR3 is 14 residues long. Trimming pared 3 bases from V and 0 bases from J, leaving 8 bases between. CDR1 and CDR2 from the germline V gene are GTSNPN and SVGIG (reference sequence). CDR3 in DNA: TGTGCCTGGAGAGTACGGGCGAACACCGGGGAGCTGTTTTTT. It specifies CAWRVRANTGELFF.

V is TRBV5-4 and J is TRBJ2-7; possibly TRBD1 for D (7 bases). This CDR3 is built from 12 residues. CDR1 is SGHNT, CDR2 YYREEE, per germline (reference sequence). Deletions cut 4 bases from V and 7 bases from J, with 12 bases between. CDR3 loop: CASSTGAGEQYF. DNA for the CDR3: TGTGCCAGCAGCACAGGGGCGGGAGAGCAGTACTTC.

The chain uses TRBV2 and TRBJ1-2; D not certain. Per the germline V gene, CDR1 is SNHLY and CDR2 is FYNNEI. V was clipped by 1 base and J by 2 bases, with 11 bases between them. The CDR3 has 15 amino acids. CDR3 coding DNA: TGTGCCAGCAGTGAAGAGGTGACACCCAACTATGGCTACACCTTC. Its protein is CASSEEVTPNYGYTF. Based on the CDR3 plus reference TRBV2 and TRBJ1-2, the full variable domain is EPEVTQTPSHQVTQMGQEVILRCVPISNHLYFYWYRQILGQKVEFLVSFYNNEISEKSEIFDDQFSVERPDGSNFTLKIRSTKLEDSAMYFCASSEEVTPNYGYTFGSGTRLTVV.

The chain combines TRBV3-1 (or the pseudogene TRBV3-2) with TRBJ2-3; possible D gene TRBD1, 5 bases. Deletions cut 0 bases from V and 4 bases from J, with 8 bases between. This CDR3 is built from 14 residues. Germline CDR1 and CDR2: LGHDT and YNNKEL (reference sequence). The CDR3 protein is CASSQDFRADTQYF. CDR3 nucleotides: TGTGCCAGCAGCCAAGACTTCAGGGCAGATACGCAGTATTTT.

The rearrangement joins TRBV5-1 to TRBJ2-1; perhaps TRBD1 as D (5 bases). Germline-derived CDR1 and CDR2 are SGHRS and YFSETQ. CDR3 length: 14 residues. V was trimmed by 0 bases and J by 6 bases, leaving 10 bases between them. The CDR3 DNA reads as TGCGCCAGCAGCTTGGAGGACAATTCCAATGAGCAGTTCTTC. It translates to CASSLEDNSNEQFF.

The V call is TRBV7-9, the J call TRBJ2-7; TRBD1 might be the D (5 bases). The CDR3 contains 14 residues. V lost 4 bases and J lost 4, with 14 bases in between. From germline, CDR1 is SEHNR and CDR2 FQNEAQ (reference sequence). The DNA of the CDR3 is TGTGCCAGCAGCTCCGATGGGGCGGTTTACGAGCAGTACTTC. Its protein is CASSSDGAVYEQYF.

The rearrangement uses TRBV7-2 and TRBJ1-1; D might be TRBD1 (5 bases). Deletions cut 0 bases from V and 11 bases from J, with 13 bases between. The length of the CDR3 is 13 residues. Germline V lookup: CDR1 SGHTA, CDR2 FQGNSA. For the CDR3, the DNA is TGTGCCAGCAGCTTAGCGCCCGGGGGTCGGGCTTTCTTT. This codes for CASSLAPGGRAFF.